A single sample gave rise to the 26 T cell receptor beta chains below, sequenced in a study of CD8+ T cells in alopecia areata (dated by TCRdb to 2016 to 2019). In light of the paper, this sample's treatment or condition label describes: oral pan-JAK inhibitor, 5-10 mg twice daily. Preparation of the library involved the immunoSEQ multiplex PCR assay. To provide template for TCR sequencing, every sample had RNA extracted and reverse transcribed into cDNA. TCRdb limited this immuneACCESS table to in-frame rearrangements with V and J called. A share of clones is missing; checked studies link under half to unresolved V genes, and the rest is unexplained. The table for this sample lists tens of thousands of clones; 46% of them were counted only once. The top ten clones comprise about 20% of the sample. The source was CD8+ T cells sorted from blood, collected between weeks 36 and 40, from a patient treated with tofacitinib. The receptors shown here come from a human donor with alopecia areata.

The table lists this clone with a few counts. V is TRBV7-9 and J is TRBJ1-1; unclear D gene. CDR1 and CDR2 (germline): SEHNR, FQNEAQ (reference sequence). Trimming took 5 bases from V and 3 from J, leaving 16 bases between them. The CDR3 runs 15 residues. CDR3 DNA: TGTGCCAGCAGCCCTGTCCGGCTAAAGGACACTGAAGCTTTCTTT. Its protein product is CASSPVRLKDTEAFF.

Here the CDR3 reads CATSSNPGQGADTQYF. The CDR3 coding sequence is TGTGCCACCAGCAGCAATCCGGGACAGGGAGCAGATACGCAGTATTTT. The genes are TRBV15 and TRBJ2-3, with TRBD1 identical over 9 bases. V gave up 3 bases and J gave up 4 bases; unmatched junction bases: 8. Germline CDR1 and CDR2: LNHNV and YYDKDF (reference sequence). The CDR3 runs to 16 residues.

V and J are TRBV29-1 and TRBJ2-7; 9 bases are a match to TRBD1. The CDR3 loop spans 13 amino acids. Germline V gives CDR1 SQVTM, CDR2 ANQGSEA. Trimming cost V 6 bases and J 3 bases; bases outside gene matches: 6. CDR3 nucleotide sequence: TGCAGCGTCCCCGGACAGGGGATCTACGAGCAGTACTTC. Its translation: CSVPGQGIYEQYF.

This clone has only one observation. V is TRBV7-2 and J is TRBJ1-5; D is undetermined. This CDR3 region has 16 residues. The V end lost 3 bases, the J end lost 9 bases, and 21 bases lay between the germline ends. In germline, CDR1 is SGHTA, CDR2 FQGNSA. The CDR3 protein is CASSLVREAWVLPQHF. The CDR3, as DNA: TGTGCCAGCAGCTTGGTCCGGGAGGCCTGGGTTCTGCCCCAGCATTTT.

The V and J genes are TRBV29-1 and TRBJ2-7, with TRBD1 identical over 7 bases. V lost 0 bases to trimming and J lost 7 bases; unmatched junction nucleotides: 12. This CDR3 has 15 residues. Germline loops: CDR1 SQVTM, CDR2 ANQGSEA. The CDR3 spells CSVEEGDRLLGEQYF. The DNA of the CDR3 is TGCAGCGTTGAAGAAGGGGACAGACTCCTTGGTGAGCAGTACTTC.

By its share, this clone is medium-sized (0.01 to 0.1%). The chain couples TRBV4-1 to TRBJ1-5, with 8 bases that match TRBD1. CDR3 length equals 16 residues. CDR1 and CDR2 from the germline V gene are MGHRA and YSYEKL. Trimming took 0 bases from V and 5 from J; bases not matched to a gene: 6. CDR3 region: CASSQDSGGGDQPQHF. Here the CDR3 DNA reads TGCGCCAGCAGCCAAGATTCAGGGGGCGGTGATCAGCCCCAGCATTTT.

This clone was seen once. The chain combines TRBV5-4 with TRBJ1-2, with 7 bases that match TRBD1. From germline, CDR1 is SGHNT and CDR2 YYREEE (reference sequence). V shed 2 bases, J shed 5 bases, and the junction held 9 bases outside the gene matches. The CDR3 extends over 15 amino acids. The CDR3 DNA sequence: TGTGCCAGCAGCTTTAGGGACAGCCCTTGGTATGGCTACACCTTC. This translates into CASSFRDSPWYGYTF.

CDR3 residues: CATSRASTGQGVEPQHF. CDR3 DNA: TGTGCCACCAGCAGAGCATCGACGGGACAGGGAGTGGAGCCCCAGCATTTT. The J gene is TRBJ1-5, the V gene TRBV15; 9 bases are shared with TRBD1. The germline V gene has CDR1 LNHNV and CDR2 YYDKDF (reference sequence). The V segment lost 1 base and the J segment 8 bases; nucleotides outside the gene matches: 12. This CDR3 spans 17 amino acids.

This clone was seen a handful of times. CDR3 loop: CSARAVEQYF. The DNA of the CDR3 is TGCAGTGCTAGGGCCGTCGAGCAGTACTTC. The chain carries TRBV20-1 and TRBJ2-7; D not certain. Per the germline V gene, CDR1 is DFQATT and CDR2 is SNEGSKA (reference sequence). The V end lost 3 bases, the J end lost 6 bases, and 6 bases lay between the germline ends. This CDR3 has 10 amino acids.

Turning to this clone: One end of the junction fails to match germline, which may point to a read error. The chain combines TRBV5-4 with TRBJ2-1; TRBD2 is a possible D gene (5 bases). This CDR3 has 12 residues. Germline CDR1 reads SGHNT; CDR2 reads YYREEE (reference sequence). CDR3 region: CASSSGLIERLF. The CDR3 bases are TGTGCCAGCAGCTCAGGATTAATTGAGCGGCTCTTC.

The CDR3 nucleotides read TGTGCCAGCAGCTTATCCTTGGAGCAGTTCTTC. Amino acid sequence: CASSLSLEQFF. This chain connects TRBV7-9 to TRBJ2-1; D unclear. V was trimmed by 2 bases and J by 10 bases, leaving 6 bases between them. This CDR3 is 11 amino acids long. CDR1 SEHNR and CDR2 FQNEAQ come from the germline V gene (reference sequence).

This clone came up a few times. The chain uses TRBV19 and TRBJ2-6; no reliable D call. Trimming took 9 bases from V and 4 from J, leaving 10 bases between them. This CDR3 has 13 amino acids. Germline V gene sequence: CDR1 LNHDA, CDR2 SQIVND (reference sequence). The CDR3 nucleotides read TGTGCCAGCACCGAGAGAGGGGCCAACGTCCTGACTTTC. This gives the protein CASTERGANVLTF.

The chain combines TRBV5-1 with TRBJ2-7, with D hard to call. Germline CDR1 SGHRS, CDR2 YFSETQ. The V end lost 0 bases, the J end lost 6 bases, and 13 bases lay between the germline ends. There are 14 residues in the CDR3. This chain's CDR3 is CASSLELGVVEQYF. For the CDR3, the DNA is TGCGCCAGCAGCTTGGAACTTGGAGTCGTCGAGCAGTACTTC.

This rearrangement joins TRBV5-1 to TRBJ2-5; D is undetermined. Germline lookup yields CDR1 SGHRS and CDR2 YFSETQ. Trimming cost V 1 base and J 4 bases, with 5 bases left between them. CDR3 length: 12 residues. For the CDR3, the DNA is TGCGCCAGCAGCTTGTATCGAGAGACCCAGTACTTC. This sequence encodes CASSLYRETQYF.

The rearrangement links TRBV7-9 to TRBJ2-7; D is possibly TRBD1 (6 bases). This CDR3 contains 13 residues. V lost 8 bases and J lost 2, with 13 bases in between. Germline V CDR1 and CDR2: SEHNR, FQNEAQ (reference sequence). The CDR3 region has the DNA TGTGCCAGCCAGCTGGACAGAACCTACGAGCAGTACTTC. Its translation is CASQLDRTYEQYF.

A few counts support this clone. The chain links TRBV19 to TRBJ2-1; 8 nucleotides match TRBD1. The ends lost 3 bases at V and 2 bases at J; junction bases unmatched: 3. The germline V gene has CDR1 LNHDA and CDR2 SQIVND (reference sequence). There are 15 residues in the CDR3. CDR3: CASSIDRGPYNEQFF. DNA of the CDR3: TGTGCCAGTAGTATCGACAGGGGACCCTACAATGAGCAGTTCTTC.

By sample share, this clone is medium-sized. The rearrangement joins TRBV13 to TRBJ2-7; 7 nucleotides align to TRBD2. Germline V lookup: CDR1 PRHDT, CDR2 FYEKMQ (reference sequence). The junction had 15 bases not matched to a gene; V was cut back by 4 bases and J by 3 bases. The CDR3 loop spans 17 amino acids. The CDR3 DNA follows: TGTGCCAGCAGCTCCCCCTCGGCAATGTGGGGGGGCTACGAGCAGTACTTC. Residues: CASSSPSAMWGGYEQYF.

The CDR3 DNA follows: TGTGCCAGTACCACCCGCGGGGCGGGCACTGAAGCTTTCTTT. The encoded protein is CASTTRGAGTEAFF. This chain connects TRBV19 to TRBJ1-1, with a possible D match to TRBD1 (5 bases). Trimming left V 7 bases short and J 4 bases short, with 16 bases between. Germline V gene data show CDR1 as LNHDA and CDR2 as SQIVND (reference sequence). CDR3 length equals 14 residues.

This clone was detected only once. The chain employs TRBV29-1 and TRBJ2-7; D is possibly TRBD1 (5 bases). The CDR3 has 13 amino acids. The ends were cut back, 4 bases at V and 0 bases at J, with 10 bases in the middle. From germline, CDR1 is SQVTM and CDR2 ANQGSEA. The DNA for the CDR3 is TGCAGCGTTGGTTCACAGGACTCCTACGAGCAGTACTTC. Translation gives CSVGSQDSYEQYF.

Only one count was recorded for this clone. The gene calls are TRBV6-4 and TRBJ2-7; 8 bases are shared with TRBD2. The CDR3 covers 14 residues. V shed 4 bases and J 1 base; nucleotides not matched to a gene: 3. Germline lookup yields CDR1 MRHNA and CDR2 SNTAGT. CDR3 sequence: CASSVERGSYEQYF. CDR3 sequence (DNA): TGTGCCAGCAGTGTTGAGCGGGGGTCCTACGAGCAGTACTTC.

This clone was detected only a few times. The chain joins TRBV5-4 to TRBJ2-7; a weak D match, TRBD2 (7 bases). Germline values: CDR1 SGHNT, CDR2 YYREEE (reference sequence). Deletions cut 2 bases from V and 6 bases from J, with 9 bases between. This CDR3 is built from 12 residues. The DNA for the CDR3 is TGTGCCAGCAGCTTAGGGGGGGCCGAGCAGTACTTC. It is translated as CASSLGGAEQYF. The whole variable domain, remainder taken from reference TRBV5-4 and TRBJ2-7, is ETGVTQSPTHLIKTRGQQVTLRCSSQSGHNTVSWYQQALGQGPQFIFQYYREEENGRGNFPPRFSGLQFPNYSSELNVNALELDDSALYLCASSLGGAEQYFGPGTRLTVT.

The genes are TRBV5-4 and TRBJ2-5; the D gene is possibly TRBD2 (6 bases). With 2 bases removed from V and 5 bases from J, the gap between germline ends came to 19 bases. CDR1 SGHNT and CDR2 YYREEE come from the germline V gene (reference sequence). The CDR3 runs 16 residues. The CDR3 DNA reads TGTGCCAGCAGCTTCCCGCCGGGACTTGAGTATGAGACCCAGTACTTC. It is translated as CASSFPPGLEYETQYF.

V gene TRBV4-3 combines with J gene TRBJ2-7, with 7 nucleotides matching TRBD1. The CDR3 totals 15 residues. The V gene end was trimmed by 0 bases and the J gene end by 2 bases; junction bases not matched to a gene: 4. Germline-derived CDR1 and CDR2 are LGHNA and YSLEER. The CDR3 nucleotides are TGCGCCAGCAGCCAAGAGTACAGGGGAACCTACGAGCAGTACTTC. Encoded protein: CASSQEYRGTYEQYF.

This clone was counted once. J is TRBJ1-1 and V is TRBV7-2, with D possibly being TRBD1 (6 bases). The V end lost 3 bases, the J end lost 0 bases, and 14 bases lay between the germline ends. CDR1 is SGHTA, CDR2 FQGNSA, per germline. The CDR3 spans 16 residues. The CDR3 reads CASSFRQGLVNTEAFF. CDR3 sequence (DNA): TGTGCCAGCAGCTTTCGCCAGGGGCTGGTGAACACTGAAGCTTTCTTT.

The chain employs TRBV5-1 and TRBJ2-7; 10 bases are shared with TRBD1. In germline, CDR1 is SGHRS, CDR2 YFSETQ. CDR3 length: 17 residues. V lost 0 bases, J lost 5 bases, and 11 bases stayed unmatched. The DNA for the CDR3 is TGCGCCAGCAGCTTGGGATCCGGGACAGGGGTCGGCAACGAGCAGTACTTC. Its translation is CASSLGSGTGVGNEQYF.

The rearrangement links TRBV5-1 to TRBJ2-1, with 11 nucleotides matching TRBD1. Germline V gene lookup returns CDR1 SGHRS and CDR2 YFSETQ. The CDR3 loop spans 16 amino acids. Unmatched junction bases numbered 7, after V lost 0 bases and J lost 8 bases. The CDR3 region has the DNA TGCGCCAGCAGCTTGGAAGGGACAGGGGGAGTGGATGAGCAGTTCTTC. Its translation: CASSLEGTGGVDEQFF.